Below, one T cell receptor beta chain is given with its context. Its antigen is not yet known. No much larger clone exists at a distance of one base, and base qualities are not known. Inclusion was restricted to participants for whom at least one PBMC sample before ART initiation and at least two post-ART samples were available. Every participant with HIV received treatment in the United States of America. Before DNA extraction, cryopreserved samples of about 0.95-11 million PBMC were thawed and washed. At the time of the earliest PBMC sample, participants with HIV were aged between roughly 20 and 60 years. Per participant, PBMC samples came from 1-4 timepoints prior to ART initiation and 2-8 timepoints following ART initiation, for a median of 7 samples. For every participant, serial HIV viral load, CD4+ T-cell count, ART history and demographic data were obtained. Using a Qiagen kit on a QIAcube, genomic DNA was extracted from unsorted PBMC, with samples processed in batches of 12.

The data were obtained in a study of long-term antiretroviral therapy in people with HIV (dated by TCRdb to the early 2020s). About the study as a whole: The earliest samples were collected approximately a decade before the 2015 WHO recommendation for immediate ART, a period when ART was typically delayed until CD4 counts fell. A total of fewer than 200 cryopreserved PBMC samples were contributed to the cohort by 30 adults with confirmed HIV infection, with samples collected serially over a mean of around 6 years (range 1-12). About 40% of the 30 participants with HIV were female. A retrospective serial study tested whether changes in peripheral blood TRB repertoire composition and diversity were associated with ART initiation and durable HIV suppression. No cross-contamination during QIAcube processing turned up in test extractions that ran a monoclonal T-cell line alongside around 34 polyclonal samples. Findings and caveats that apply to the study as a whole: The samples span the years 2004 to 2017, and the ART regimens used may be less effective than current regimens. No data were available on ART adherence, viral resistance or therapy changes, limiting inferences about post-ART repertoire changes. Because cell numbers in pre-ART samples were limited, unsorted PBMC were profiled instead of sorted CD4+ and CD8+ T cells. A significant increase in TRB diversity was found to be associated with ART initiation, although TRB diversity was observed to remain significantly below that of transplant donor controls even after long-term ART. Because PBMC availability was limited, only the TCR beta chain was sequenced, with no alpha chain pairing. The repertoire was dominated across all time points by expanded TRB clones identified before ART initiation, although this dominance was seen to fluctuate and to decrease in many PLHIV after ART. Narrower CDR3 length ranges were observed in HIV repertoires than in controls, and an antigen-experienced repertoire with only a slight naive shift after ART was suggested by the network structure.

Clipping removes 6 bases from V and 7 bases from J, with 9 as the unmatched junction base count. Counted from cysteine to phenylalanine, this CDR3 has 14 amino acids. The read is trimmed to its CDR3 DNA, 42 bases read in frame from base 1. CDR1 and CDR2, per the germline V gene (reference sequence), are LNHDA and SQIVND. The immunoSEQ hsTCRB v3.0 assay was used at survey level resolution for TRB variable region sequencing. A depth of roughly 35,000-55,000 T-cell genomes per sample was targeted for TRB sequencing. Pooled TRB libraries were sequenced on an Illumina MiSeq with a v3 150-cycle kit. Turning to the authors' computational methods: Repertoire analysis was run in R within a reproducible Nextflow workflow that covered QC, data transformation and analysis. LymphoSeq2, an R package for exploring AIRR-Seq data, was used to implement custom analyses. A few samples that produced fewer than 5000 total TRB sequences were removed, so some 190 HIV repertoires were analyzed. Among the approximately 200 retained HIV repertoires, about 60 were collected before ART initiation and 120 to 140 were collected after ART initiation. Repertoires were downsampled to 5000 TRB nucleotide sequences, and summary statistics were averaged over 100 downsampling iterations. TRB sequences were retained for analysis only if CDR3 regions of at least seven amino acids were present. Diversity was measured with a Shannon entropy-derived clonality score and the Gini coefficient. In the repertoire networks, any two of the top 5000 CDR3 amino acid sequences were connected whenever the two sequences differed by an edit distance of one. For TRB CDR3 amino acid sequences, GLIPH2 was used to predict antigen specificity groups and MHC restriction. To flag known CMV, EBV, HIV or tissue antigen associations, CDR3 amino acid sequences were matched against VDJdb and McPAS-TCR. Pre-ART, post-ART and control groups were compared with Wilcoxon signed-rank tests and Holm-Bonferroni correction. Sourced from immuneACCESS, this table was stored by TCRdb with only in-frame sequences that have V and J called. A share of the clones is absent; for the studies checked, an unresolved V gene accounts for under half, and the remainder has no known explanation. V and J calls and clone size follow that table, whereas D and trimming were derived from the DNA. This sample lists fewer than 35,000 clones; around 83% were detected once. 14% of the sample belongs to the ten largest clones.

The source material was unsorted PBMCs, sampled 2.9 years after starting antiretroviral therapy. The clonotype comes from a man aged 50 to 59 with HIV. The chain is assembled from TRBV19 and TRBJ2-1, and 7 junction bases match TRBD1. CDR3 protein: CASSTPGQSNEQFF. In nucleotides, the sequence is TGTGCCAGTAGCACCCCGGGACAGTCAAATGAGCAGTTCTTC.